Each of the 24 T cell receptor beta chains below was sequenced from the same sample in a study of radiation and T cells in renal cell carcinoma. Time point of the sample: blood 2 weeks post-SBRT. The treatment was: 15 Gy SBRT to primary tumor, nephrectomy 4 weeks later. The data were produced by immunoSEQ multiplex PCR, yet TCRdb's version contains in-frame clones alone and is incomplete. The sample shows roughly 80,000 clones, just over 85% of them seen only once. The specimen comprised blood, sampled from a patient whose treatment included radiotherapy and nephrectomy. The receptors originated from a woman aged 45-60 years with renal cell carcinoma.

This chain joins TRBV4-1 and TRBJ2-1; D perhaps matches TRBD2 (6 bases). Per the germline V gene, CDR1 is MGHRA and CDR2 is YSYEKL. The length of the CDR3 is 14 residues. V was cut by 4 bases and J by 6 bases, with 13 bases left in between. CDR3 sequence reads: CASSLRPGSNEQFF. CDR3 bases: TGCGCCAGCAGCCTGAGACCCGGGAGCAATGAGCAGTTCTTC.

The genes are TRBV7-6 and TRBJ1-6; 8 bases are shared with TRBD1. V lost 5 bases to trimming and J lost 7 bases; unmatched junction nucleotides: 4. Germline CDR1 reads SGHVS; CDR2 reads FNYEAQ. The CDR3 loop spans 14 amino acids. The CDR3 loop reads CASSPTGENSPLHF. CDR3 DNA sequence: TGTGCCAGCAGCCCGACAGGGGAAAATTCACCCCTCCACTTT.

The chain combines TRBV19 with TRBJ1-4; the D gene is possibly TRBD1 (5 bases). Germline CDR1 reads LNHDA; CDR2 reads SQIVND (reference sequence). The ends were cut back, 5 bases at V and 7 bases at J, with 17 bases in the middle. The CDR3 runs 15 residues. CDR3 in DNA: TGTGCCAGTAGTTCGCCAGGGATAGGAGTTGAAAAACTGTTTTTT. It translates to CASSSPGIGVEKLFF.

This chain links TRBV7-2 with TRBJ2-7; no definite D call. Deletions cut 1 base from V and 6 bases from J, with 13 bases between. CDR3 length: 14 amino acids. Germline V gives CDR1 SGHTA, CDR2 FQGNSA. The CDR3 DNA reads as TGTGCCAGCAGCTTAGGACGCACTGCTACCGAGCAGTACTTC. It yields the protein CASSLGRTATEQYF.

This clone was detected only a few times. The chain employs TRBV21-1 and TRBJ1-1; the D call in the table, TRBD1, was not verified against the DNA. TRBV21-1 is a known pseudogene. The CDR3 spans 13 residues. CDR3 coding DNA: TGTGCCAGCAGCAAAAACAGGGGAACTGAAGCTTTCTTT. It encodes CASSKNRGTEAFF.

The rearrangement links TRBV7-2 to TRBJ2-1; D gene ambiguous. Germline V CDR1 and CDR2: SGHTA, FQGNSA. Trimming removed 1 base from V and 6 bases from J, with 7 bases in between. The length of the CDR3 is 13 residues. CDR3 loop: CASSLEAVNEQFF. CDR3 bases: TGTGCCAGCAGCTTAGAGGCGGTCAATGAGCAGTTCTTC.

Here the CDR3 reads CASSGGGPEVVTQYF. CDR3 DNA: TGTGCCAGCAGCGGCGGGGGGCCAGAGGTAGTAACCCAGTACTTC. The genes are TRBV7-2 and TRBJ2-5, with 8 bases matching TRBD2. The CDR3 sequence is 15 residues long. The ends lost 5 bases at V and 8 bases at J; junction bases unmatched: 13. From germline, CDR1 is SGHTA and CDR2 FQGNSA.

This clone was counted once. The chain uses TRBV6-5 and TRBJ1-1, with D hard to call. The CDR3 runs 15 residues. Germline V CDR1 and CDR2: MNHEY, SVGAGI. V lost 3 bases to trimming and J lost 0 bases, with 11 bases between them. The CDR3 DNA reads TGTGCCAGCAGTTATGCAGGCTCTCTGAACACTGAAGCTTTCTTT. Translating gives CASSYAGSLNTEAFF.

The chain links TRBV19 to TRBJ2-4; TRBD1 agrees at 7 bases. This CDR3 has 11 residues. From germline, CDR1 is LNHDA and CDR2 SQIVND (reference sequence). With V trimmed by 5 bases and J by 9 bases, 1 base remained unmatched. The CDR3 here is CASSAGGIQYF. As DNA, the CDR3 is TGTGCCAGTAGTGCAGGGGGCATTCAGTACTTC. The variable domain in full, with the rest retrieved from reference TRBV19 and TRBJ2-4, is DGGITQSPKYLFRKEGQNVTLSCEQNLNHDAMYWYRQDPGQGLRLIYYSQIVNDFQKGDIAEGYSVSREKKESFPLTVTSAQKNPTAFYLCASSAGGIQYFGAGTRLSVL.

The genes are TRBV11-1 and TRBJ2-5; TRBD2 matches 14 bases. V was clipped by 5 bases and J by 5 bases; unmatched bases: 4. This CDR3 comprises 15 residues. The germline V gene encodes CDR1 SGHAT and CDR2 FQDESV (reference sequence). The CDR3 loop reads CASSPRLAGGETQYF. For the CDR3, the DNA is TGTGCCAGCAGCCCCCGACTAGCGGGAGGGGAGACCCAGTACTTC. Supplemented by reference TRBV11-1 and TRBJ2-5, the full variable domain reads EAEVAQSPRYKITEKSQAVAFWCDPISGHATLYWYRQILGQGPELLVQFQDESVVDDSQLPKDRFSAERLKGVDSTLKIQPAELGDSAMYLCASSPRLAGGETQYFGPGTRLLVL.

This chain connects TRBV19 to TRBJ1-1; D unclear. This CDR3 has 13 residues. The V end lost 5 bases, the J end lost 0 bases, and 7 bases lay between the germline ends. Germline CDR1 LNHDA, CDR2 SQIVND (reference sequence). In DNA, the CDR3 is TGTGCCAGTAGTCTGACGCTGAACACTGAAGCTTTCTTT. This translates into CASSLTLNTEAFF.

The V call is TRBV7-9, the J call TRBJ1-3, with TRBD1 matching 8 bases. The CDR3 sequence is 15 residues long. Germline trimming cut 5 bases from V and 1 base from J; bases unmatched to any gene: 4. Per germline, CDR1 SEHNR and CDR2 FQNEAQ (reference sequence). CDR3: CASSQRTGSGNTIYF. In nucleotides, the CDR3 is TGTGCCAGCAGCCAGAGGACAGGGTCTGGAAACACCATATATTTT. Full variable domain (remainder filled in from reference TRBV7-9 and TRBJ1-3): DTGVSQNPRHKITKRGQNVTFRCDPISEHNRLYWYRQTLGQGPEFLTYFQNEAQLEKSRLLSDRFSAERPKGSFSTLEIQRTEQGDSAMYLCASSQRTGSGNTIYFGEGSWLTVV.

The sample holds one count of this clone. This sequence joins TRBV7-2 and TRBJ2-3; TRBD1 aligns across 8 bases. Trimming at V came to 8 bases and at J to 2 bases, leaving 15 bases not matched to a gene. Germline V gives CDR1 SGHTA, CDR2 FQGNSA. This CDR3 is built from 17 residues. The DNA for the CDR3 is TGTGCCAGCGGCGCGCCACATGACAGGGGATTCACAGATACGCAGTATTTT. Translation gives CASGAPHDRGFTDTQYF.

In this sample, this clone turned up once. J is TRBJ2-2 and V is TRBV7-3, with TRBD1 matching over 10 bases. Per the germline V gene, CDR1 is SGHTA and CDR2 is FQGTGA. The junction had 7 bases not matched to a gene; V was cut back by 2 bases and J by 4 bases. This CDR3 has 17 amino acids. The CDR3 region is CASSLVRDRGSTGELFF. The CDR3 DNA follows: TGTGCCAGCAGCTTAGTCCGGGACAGGGGTAGCACCGGGGAGCTGTTTTTT.

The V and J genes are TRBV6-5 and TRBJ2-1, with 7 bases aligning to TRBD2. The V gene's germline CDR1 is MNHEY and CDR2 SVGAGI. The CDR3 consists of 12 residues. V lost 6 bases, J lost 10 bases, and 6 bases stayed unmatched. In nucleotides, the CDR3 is TGTGCCAGCAGGACGACTAGCCGGGAGCAGTTCTTC. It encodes CASRTTSREQFF.

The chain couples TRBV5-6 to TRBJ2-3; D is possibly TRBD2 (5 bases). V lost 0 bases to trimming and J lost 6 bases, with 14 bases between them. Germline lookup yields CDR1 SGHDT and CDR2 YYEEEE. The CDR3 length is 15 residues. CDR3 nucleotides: TGTGCCAGCAGCTTGGTTGGACCACTAGAGGATACGCAGTATTTT. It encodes CASSLVGPLEDTQYF.

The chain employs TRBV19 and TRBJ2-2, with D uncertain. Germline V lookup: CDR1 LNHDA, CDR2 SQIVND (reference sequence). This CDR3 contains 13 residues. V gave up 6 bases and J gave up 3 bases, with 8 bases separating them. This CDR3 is CASSGSHTGELFF. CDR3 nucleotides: TGTGCCAGTAGCGGAAGTCACACCGGGGAGCTGTTTTTT.

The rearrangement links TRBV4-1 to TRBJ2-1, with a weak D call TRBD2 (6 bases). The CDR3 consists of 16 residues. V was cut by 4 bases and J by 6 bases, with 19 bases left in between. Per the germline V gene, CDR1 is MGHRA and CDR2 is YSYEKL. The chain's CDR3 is CASSPSPSQGGNEQFF. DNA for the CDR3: TGCGCCAGCAGCCCATCTCCCAGCCAGGGAGGCAATGAGCAGTTCTTC.

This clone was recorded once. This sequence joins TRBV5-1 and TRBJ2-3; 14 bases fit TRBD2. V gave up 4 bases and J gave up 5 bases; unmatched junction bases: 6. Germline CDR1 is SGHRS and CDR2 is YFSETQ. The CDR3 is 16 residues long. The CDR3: CASSEGLAGAVDTQYF. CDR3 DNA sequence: TGCGCCAGCAGCGAGGGACTAGCGGGAGCAGTAGATACGCAGTATTTT.

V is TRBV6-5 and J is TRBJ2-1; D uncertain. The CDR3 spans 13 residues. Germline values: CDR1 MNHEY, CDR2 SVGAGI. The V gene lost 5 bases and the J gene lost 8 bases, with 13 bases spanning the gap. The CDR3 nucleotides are TGTGCCAGCAGTGCCGGACCAGAAGATGAGCAGTTCTTC. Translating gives CASSAGPEDEQFF.

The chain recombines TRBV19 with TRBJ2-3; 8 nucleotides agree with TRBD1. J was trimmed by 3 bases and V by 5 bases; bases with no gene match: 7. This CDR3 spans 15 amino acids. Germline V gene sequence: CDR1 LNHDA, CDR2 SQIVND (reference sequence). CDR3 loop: CASSSRGRETDTQYF. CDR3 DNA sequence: TGTGCCAGTAGTTCCAGGGGGCGCGAGACAGATACGCAGTATTTT.

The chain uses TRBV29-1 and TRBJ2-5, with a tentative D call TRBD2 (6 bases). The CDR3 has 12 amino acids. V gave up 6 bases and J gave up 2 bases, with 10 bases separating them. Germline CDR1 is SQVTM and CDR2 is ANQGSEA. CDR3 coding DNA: TGCAGCGTGGGAGGCGGGCAAGAGACCCAGTACTTC. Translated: CSVGGGQETQYF.

The CDR3 is CASSQEPGGRTPVGGYTF. The CDR3 nucleotides read TGCGCCAGCAGCCAAGAACCGGGGGGGAGGACCCCCGTCGGTGGCTACACCTTC. This sequence joins TRBV4-3 and TRBJ1-2, with D possibly being TRBD1 (5 bases). Germline CDR1 and CDR2: LGHNA and YSLEER. V was pared by 0 bases and J by 7 bases, with 24 bases between. The CDR3 length is 18 residues.

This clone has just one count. CDR3 protein: CASSLTGDNTDTQYF. CDR3 nucleotides: TGCGCCAGCAGCTTAACAGGGGATAACACAGATACGCAGTATTTT. The rearrangement links TRBV5-1 to TRBJ2-3; 7 bases fit TRBD1. The CDR3 loop spans 15 amino acids. Trimming took 2 bases from V and 2 from J; bases not matched to a gene: 5. Looked up from germline, CDR1 is SGHRS and CDR2 is YFSETQ.